This is a list of T cell receptor beta chains from one sample in a study of tumor T cells in aggressive B-cell lymphoma. TCRdb keeps only in-frame clones here, not all; method: immunoSEQ multiplex PCR. The table records around 6,000 clones, approximately 85% of them present only once. Sequencing was done on a sample of tumor tissue. The receptors stem from an adult with diffuse large B cell lymphoma. Some clones in this sample may be carry-over from other donors' samples. Each CDR3 is given with its conserved first and last residue. The order of the fields is J gene, V gene, CDR3 protein.

J: TRBJ1-2
V: TRBV2
CDR3: CASSERTGEGGYTF

J: TRBJ1-5
V: TRBV2
CDR3: CASRDRSIYSNQPQHF

J: TRBJ1-1
V: TRBV6-1
CDR3: CASSGYRVLNTEAFF

J: TRBJ2-1
V: TRBV11-3
CDR3: CASSLRTGNNEQFF

J: TRBJ1-2
V: TRBV4-2
CDR3: CASSEGGAGYGYTF

J: TRBJ2-7
V: TRBV19
CDR3: CASSRGAVYSYEQYF

J: TRBJ2-1
V: TRBV5-1
CDR3: CASSLVLAGGHEQFF

J: TRBJ2-7
V: TRBV6-5
CDR3: CASNYSGGTVSYEQYF

J: TRBJ2-3
V: TRBV5-4
CDR3: CASTRDRESTDTQYF

J: TRBJ2-2
V: TRBV5-1
CDR3: CASSTTGLGTGELFF

J: TRBJ1-2
V: TRBV5-1
CDR3: CASSMGQVYGYTF

J: TRBJ2-7
V: TRBV7-2
CDR3: CASSLAPYEQYF

J: TRBJ1-4
V: TRBV5-1
CDR3: CASSDPQGGSEKLFF

J: TRBJ2-3
V: TRBV30
CDR3: CAWTMADTQYF